This TCR beta chain derives from a study of control samples from healthy donors and cancer patients. This clone has only a few counts. Only in-frame clones appear in the TCRdb table, and some are missing; sequencing was by immunoSEQ multiplex PCR. The sample shows 150,000 to 180,000 clones, 93% of them seen only once. Germline V gene sequence: CDR1 SGHVS, CDR2 FNYEAQ. Trimming removed 4 bases from V and 12 bases from J; junction bases left unmatched: 12. This CDR3 is built from 15 residues. The sequencing input was blood. The V call is TRBV7-6, the J call TRBJ2-7; 13 positions match TRBD2. The TCR was taken from a man between 50 and 59 years old in good health. CDR3 loop: CASSSTTSGRAPPYF. Written as DNA, the CDR3 is TGTGCCAGCAGCTCCACTACTAGCGGGAGGGCTCCCCCGTACTTC.